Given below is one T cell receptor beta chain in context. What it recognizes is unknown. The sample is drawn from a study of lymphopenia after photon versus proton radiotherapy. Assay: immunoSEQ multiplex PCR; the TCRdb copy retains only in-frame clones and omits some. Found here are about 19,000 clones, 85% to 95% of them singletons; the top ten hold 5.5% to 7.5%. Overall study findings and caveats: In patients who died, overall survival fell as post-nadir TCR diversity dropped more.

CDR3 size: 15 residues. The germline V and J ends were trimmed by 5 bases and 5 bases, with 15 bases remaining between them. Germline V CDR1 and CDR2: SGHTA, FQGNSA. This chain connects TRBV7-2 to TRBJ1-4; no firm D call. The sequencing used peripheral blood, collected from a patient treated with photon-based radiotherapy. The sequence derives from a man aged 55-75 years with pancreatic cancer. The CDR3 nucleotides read TGTGCCAGCAGCCCGGGCAGGACGGCAAATGAAAAACTGTTTTTT. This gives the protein CASSPGRTANEKLFF.